This TCR beta chain was identified during a study of blood T cell repertoires in COVID-19. As handled by the study authors: It was from reference gene primer amplification that nucleated cell counts were estimated. Assay: immunoSEQ multiplex PCR; the TCRdb copy retains only in-frame clones and omits some. V and J calls and clone size are given by that table; D and trimming were obtained from the DNA. The data contain about 310,000 clones, 80% to 90% of them singletons. The V and J ends lost 1 base and 8 bases, in that order; junction bases with no gene match: 11. The CDR3 is made up of 16 amino acids. Germline V gives CDR1 LGHNA, CDR2 YSLEER.

The sequence came from a man in his thirties or forties who had recovered from COVID-19. The rearrangement joins TRBV4-3 to TRBJ2-1; 7 nucleotides agree with TRBD2. The sequenced material came from PBMCs or T cells enriched from blood (not recorded which). The CDR3 bases are TGCGCCAGCAGCCAAGCGAGACTAGCTAGTTGGGATGAGCAGTTCTTC. Its protein product is CASSQARLASWDEQFF.